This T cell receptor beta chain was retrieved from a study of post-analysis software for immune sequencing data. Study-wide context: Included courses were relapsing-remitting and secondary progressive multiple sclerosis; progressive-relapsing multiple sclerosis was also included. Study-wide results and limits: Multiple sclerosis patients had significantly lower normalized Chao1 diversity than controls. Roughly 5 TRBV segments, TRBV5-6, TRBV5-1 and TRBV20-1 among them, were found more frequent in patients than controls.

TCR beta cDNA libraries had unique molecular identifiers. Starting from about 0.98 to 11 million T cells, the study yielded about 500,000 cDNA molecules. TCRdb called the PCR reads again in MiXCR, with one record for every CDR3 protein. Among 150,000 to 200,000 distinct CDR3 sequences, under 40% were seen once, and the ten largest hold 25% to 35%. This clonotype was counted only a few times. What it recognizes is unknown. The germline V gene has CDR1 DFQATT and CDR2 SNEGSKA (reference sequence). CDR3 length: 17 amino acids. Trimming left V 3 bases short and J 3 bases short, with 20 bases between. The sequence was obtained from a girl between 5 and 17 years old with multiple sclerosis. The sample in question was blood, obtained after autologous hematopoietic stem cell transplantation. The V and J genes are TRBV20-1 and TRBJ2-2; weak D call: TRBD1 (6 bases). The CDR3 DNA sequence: TGCAGTGCTAGGCAGGGGAATCCTCCCTCGTACACCGGGGAGCTGTTTTTT. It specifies CSARQGNPPSYTGELFF.